The present T cell receptor beta chain was sequenced within a study of blood T cell repertoires in COVID-19. Study background: Specimens from acute and convalescent COVID-19 originated in the United States, Italy and Spain. T cells, B-cell-depleted T cells, or PBMCs supplied cDNA or gDNA.

Some clones are missing from TCRdb's copy, which holds only in-frame ones; the method was immunoSEQ multiplex PCR. The sample lists 180,000 or so clones, 70% to 90% occurring once. Deletions cut 3 bases from V and 3 bases from J, with 13 bases between. The CDR3 extends over 15 amino acids. The V gene's germline CDR1 is SGHRS and CDR2 YFSETQ. The sequenced sample consisted of peripheral blood. The TCR comes from a man in his sixties with acute or convalescent COVID-19. This chain links TRBV5-1 with TRBJ1-5; a weak D match, TRBD1 (5 bases). The CDR3 sequence: CASSSGPGPNQPQHF. As DNA, the CDR3 is TGCGCCAGCAGCTCAGGCCCAGGGCCCAATCAGCCCCAGCATTTT. The full variable domain, with the rest looked up from reference TRBV5-1 and TRBJ1-5, is KAGVTQTPRYLIKTRGQQVTLSCSPISGHRSVSWYQQTPGQGLQFLFEYFSETQRNKGNFPGRFSGRQFSNSRSEMNVSTLELGDSALYLCASSSGPGPNQPQHFGDGTRLSIL.